This is a list of T cell receptor beta chains from one sample in a study of T-cell reconstitution after alpha-beta-depleted transplantation in children. MiXCR was run by TCRdb on the PCR reads, yielding one entry per CDR3 protein. The data contain around 450,000 distinct CDR3 sequences, about 10% of them seen just once; the ten biggest clones take up 2% to 2.5%. The source material was PBMCs, sampled before TCRalphabeta/CD19-depleted stem cell transplant. These receptors were collected from a child aged 2 to 15 with inherited bone marrow failure, due to receive a stem cell transplant. Both conserved end residues are part of each CDR3. Some rows mark clone size as missing; the rest say once, few, many or name a class of expanded clone.

v_call	j_call	clone_size	cdr3_aa
TRBV14	TRBJ2-5	many	CASSHERETQYF
TRBV11-1	TRBJ2-1	NA	CASSFHDRDNEQFF
TRBV18	TRBJ2-5	NA	CASSPLAGAQETQYF
TRBV20-1	TRBJ2-1	many	CSARDMGSEQFF
TRBV29-1	TRBJ1-2	NA	CSVEKGGIAYGYTF
TRBV2	TRBJ2-3	many	CASSTLAGGPLTDTQYF
TRBV7-9	TRBJ2-1	many	CASSLLGGRRRNEQFF
TRBV19	TRBJ2-1	NA	CASSMYSGDSYNEQSF
TRBV10-3	TRBJ2-1	many	CAIREGDNEQFF
TRBV18	TRBJ2-7	NA	CASSPGIGPSYEQYF
TRBV12-3/TRBV12-4	TRBJ2-1	NA	CASSLERGEQFF
TRBV20-1	TRBJ2-7	few	CSAPRDIYEQYF
TRBV6-2/TRBV6-3	TRBJ2-1	few	CASSQTQSEQFF
TRBV12-3/TRBV12-4	TRBJ2-7	few	CASRIPGQGYEQYF
TRBV11-2	TRBJ2-2	few	CASSSGQDNTGELFF
TRBV19	TRBJ2-5	many	CASSIGVSETQYF
TRBV20-1	TRBJ2-7	many	CSARDMDRGSYEQYF
TRBV29-1	TRBJ2-7	many	CSVLAGADKYEQYF
TRBV5-5	TRBJ1-5	NA	CASSLVVGGNQPQHF
TRBV5-1	TRBJ2-3	many	CASSETGLTDTQYF
TRBV6-6	TRBJ2-7	many	CAVEGQGYYEQYF
TRBV15	TRBJ2-1	many	CATSRDLGSGRVFPYNEQFF
TRBV10-2	TRBJ2-1	few	CASSAGPGLAGGYNEQFF
TRBV29-1	TRBJ2-2	many	CSVEPNTGELFF
TRBV30	TRBJ2-7	few	CAWSPDYSYEQYF
TRBV27	TRBJ2-1	many	CASSFTGREQFF
TRBV28	TRBJ2-1	many	CASSLQVSYNEQFF